Included here is one T cell receptor beta chain sequence, with context. This receptor's antigen is unknown. Per-base qualities were not stored, and no clone one base away is much larger. The data stem from a study of response to subunit inactivated influenza vaccine (dated by TCRdb to 2016 to 2018). With respect to the entire study: Deep quantitative profiling of the T cell receptor repertoire was used in the study to follow responses to a trivalent subunit inactivated influenza vaccine.

The paper's findings and limits, for the study overall: The authors proposed that each seasonal influenza vaccination may bring in only a limited number of new T cells.

Library construction relied on RT-PCR. Reads for this sample came from an Illumina HiSeq 2500. The public reads were run again by TCRdb, first through fastp at Q25 and then through MiXCR, and only productive beta chains were kept. Entries that share a CDR3 protein sequence are merged under the most common genes and DNA. This sample holds under 950,000 distinct CDR3 sequences; around 20% were observed only once. The biggest ten clones account for about a tenth of the sample. This sequence originates from a man aged 45-65 years who received an inactivated influenza vaccine. Donor details come from another sample of the same person, matched by shared clones. The material was PBMCs from blood, obtained less than 6 days after vaccination.

The CDR3 region: CSVGGTGEKDYGYTF. The sequence in DNA is TGCAGCGTAGGCGGGACAGGGGAAAAGGACTATGGCTACACCTTC. The rearranged chain carries TRBV29-1 and TRBJ1-2; TRBD1 matches 10 bases in the middle. As encoded in the germline V gene, CDR1 is SQVTM while CDR2 is ANQGSEA. The CDR3 has 15 amino acids, counting the end cysteine and phenylalanine. Only the CDR3 DNA stays, 45 bases, in frame from base 1. V ends up 6 bases short and J 3 bases short, with an unmatched junction base count of 10.